This TCR beta chain was identified in a study of CD8 T cells in Susac syndrome. Per germline, CDR1 MGHRA and CDR2 YSYEKL. This CDR3 has 16 amino acids. V shed 1 base and J 7 bases; nucleotides not matched to a gene: 13. The RNA, about 0.45 to 1 ug, was put through reverse transcription using random hexamers. In TCRdb, the immunoSEQ multiplex PCR reads were re-called with MiXCR into one record per CDR3 protein. The table has a few hundred thousand distinct CDR3 sequences, approximately 85% seen once. The chain couples TRBV4-1 to TRBJ2-7; 7 bases line up with TRBD2. The sample comprised CD8+ T cells from PBMCs. The TCR comes from a human donor with multiple sclerosis. For the CDR3, the DNA is TGCGCCAGCAGCCAAGTCGGGGGGACTGGTGCCCGGGAGCAGTACTTC. This encodes CASSQVGGTGAREQYF.